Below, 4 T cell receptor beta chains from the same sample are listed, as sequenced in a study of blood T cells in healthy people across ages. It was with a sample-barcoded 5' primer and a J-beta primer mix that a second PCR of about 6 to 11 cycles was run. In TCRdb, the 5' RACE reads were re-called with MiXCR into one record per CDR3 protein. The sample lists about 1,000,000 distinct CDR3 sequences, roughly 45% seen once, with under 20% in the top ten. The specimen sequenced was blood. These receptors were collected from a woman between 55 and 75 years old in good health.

Here the CDR3 reads CSAAAPTSTDTQYF. The CDR3 region has the DNA TGCAGTGCCGCAGCTCCGACTAGCACAGATACGCAGTATTTT. V and J are TRBV20-1 and TRBJ2-3, with no clear D. V was pared by 6 bases and J by 0 bases, with 13 bases between. In germline, CDR1 is DFQATT, CDR2 SNEGSKA (reference sequence). CDR3 length equals 14 residues.

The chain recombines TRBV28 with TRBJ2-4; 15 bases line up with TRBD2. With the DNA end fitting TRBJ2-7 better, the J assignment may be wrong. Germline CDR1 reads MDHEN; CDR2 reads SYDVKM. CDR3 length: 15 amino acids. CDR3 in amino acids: CASSWTSGRADEQYF. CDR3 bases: TGTGCCAGCAGTTGGACTAGCGGGAGGGCGGACGAGCAGTACTTC.

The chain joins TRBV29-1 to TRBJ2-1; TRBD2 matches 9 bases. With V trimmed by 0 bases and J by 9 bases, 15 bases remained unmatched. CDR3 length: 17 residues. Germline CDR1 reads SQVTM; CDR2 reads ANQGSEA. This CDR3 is CSVEDPWDSGGGGEQFF. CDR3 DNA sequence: TGCAGCGTTGAAGATCCCTGGGATAGCGGGGGTGGGGGTGAGCAGTTCTTC.

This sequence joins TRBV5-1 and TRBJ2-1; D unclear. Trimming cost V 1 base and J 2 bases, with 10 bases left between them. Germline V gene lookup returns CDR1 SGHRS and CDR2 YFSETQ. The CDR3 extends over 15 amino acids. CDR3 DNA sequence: TGCGCCAGCAGCTTGTCAGTGAGTACCTACAATGAGCAGTTCTTC. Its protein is CASSLSVSTYNEQFF.